This TCR beta chain was captured in a study of molecular identifiers for immune sequencing clone quantification. TCRdb analysed the PCR reads with MiXCR anew, one entry per CDR3 protein. Here the sample spans roughly 320,000 distinct CDR3 sequences, roughly 24% being singletons. V lost 10 bases to trimming and J lost 7 bases; unmatched junction nucleotides: 12. There are 13 residues in the CDR3. This clonotype has a count of ten or more. This receptor was obtained from a human donor in good health. Some libraries in this study had Jurkat cell RNA spiked in. This sequence joins TRBV12-3 or TRBV12-4 and TRBJ1-2; 7 bases align to TRBD1. Sequenced sample: naive CD8+ T cells from blood, with Jurkat cell RNA spiked in. Subset specified: FACS-sorted CD8+CD4-CCR7+CD45RA+ naive T cells. The CDR3 sequence is CAILTGTEVGYTF. The CDR3 bases are TGTGCCATTCTAACCGGGACAGAGGTTGGCTACACCTTC.